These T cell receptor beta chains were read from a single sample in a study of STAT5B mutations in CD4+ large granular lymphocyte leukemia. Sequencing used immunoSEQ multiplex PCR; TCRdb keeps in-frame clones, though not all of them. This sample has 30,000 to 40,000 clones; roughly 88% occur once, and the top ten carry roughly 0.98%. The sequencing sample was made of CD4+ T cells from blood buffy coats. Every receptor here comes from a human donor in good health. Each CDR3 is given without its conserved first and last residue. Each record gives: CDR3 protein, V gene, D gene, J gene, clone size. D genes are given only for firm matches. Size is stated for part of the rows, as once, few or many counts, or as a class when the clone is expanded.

cdr3_aa: ASSFGTGAGEQF; v_call: TRBV5-4; d_call: NA; j_call: TRBJ2-1; clone_size: NA
cdr3_aa: ASRPGLGNEQF; v_call: TRBV11-1; d_call: TRBD2; j_call: TRBJ2-1; clone_size: NA
cdr3_aa: ASSLRTGYVNEQF; v_call: TRBV11-2; d_call: TRBD1; j_call: TRBJ2-1; clone_size: NA
cdr3_aa: ASSMDRGQETQY; v_call: TRBV6-6; d_call: TRBD1; j_call: TRBJ2-5; clone_size: NA
cdr3_aa: ASSTGLKGYT; v_call: TRBV9; d_call: NA; j_call: TRBJ1-2; clone_size: few
cdr3_aa: ASSSYTDTQY; v_call: TRBV7-2; d_call: NA; j_call: TRBJ2-3; clone_size: NA
cdr3_aa: ASSQKPGLAVSVQF; v_call: TRBV14; d_call: TRBD2; j_call: TRBJ2-1; clone_size: NA
cdr3_aa: ASSVTHTGTGNTIY; v_call: TRBV9; d_call: NA; j_call: TRBJ1-3; clone_size: NA
cdr3_aa: ASTPRSGAGNTEAF; v_call: TRBV27; d_call: NA; j_call: TRBJ1-1; clone_size: NA
cdr3_aa: ASSETSWTGELF; v_call: TRBV6-1; d_call: NA; j_call: TRBJ2-2; clone_size: NA
cdr3_aa: ASRTQGGQEAF; v_call: TRBV6-5; d_call: NA; j_call: TRBJ1-1; clone_size: NA
cdr3_aa: ASSPWEHNEQF; v_call: TRBV5-8; d_call: NA; j_call: TRBJ2-1; clone_size: NA
cdr3_aa: ASSPYRTVIYGYT; v_call: TRBV27; d_call: NA; j_call: TRBJ1-2; clone_size: NA
cdr3_aa: ASSLVPDTQY; v_call: TRBV7-6; d_call: NA; j_call: TRBJ2-3; clone_size: NA
cdr3_aa: ASSLREREAF; v_call: TRBV7-6; d_call: NA; j_call: TRBJ1-1; clone_size: NA
cdr3_aa: ASSAPGLYEQY; v_call: TRBV19; d_call: NA; j_call: NA; clone_size: NA
cdr3_aa: ASSSQSGVGNTIY; v_call: TRBV7-2; d_call: NA; j_call: TRBJ1-3; clone_size: NA
cdr3_aa: ASSYDRQETQY; v_call: TRBV6-5; d_call: NA; j_call: TRBJ2-5; clone_size: NA
cdr3_aa: ARSFHGRQPQH; v_call: TRBV5-3; d_call: NA; j_call: TRBJ1-5; clone_size: few
cdr3_aa: ASSMRPPGQVLRELF; v_call: TRBV19; d_call: TRBD1; j_call: TRBJ2-2; clone_size: few
cdr3_aa: ASSGRLSTGELF; v_call: TRBV5-4; d_call: NA; j_call: TRBJ2-2; clone_size: few
cdr3_aa: AWSLGPSFEKLF; v_call: TRBV30; d_call: NA; j_call: TRBJ1-4; clone_size: NA